This T cell receptor (beta chain) was profiled in a study of CD8 T cells in Susac syndrome. Healthy donors matched for age and sex were used as controls. TEMRA cells were FACS-enriched, and CD8+ and CD4+ T cells were isolated negatively. Germline V CDR1 and CDR2: SGHTA, FQGNSA. The CDR3 has 16 residues. The ends lost 5 bases at V and 4 bases at J; junction bases unmatched: 11. This clonotype was seen once. Reverse transcription of about 0.5 to 1 ug RNA used random hexamers. TCRdb reanalysed the immunoSEQ multiplex PCR reads using MiXCR and keeps one entry per CDR3 protein. The top ten hold over 0.1% of the sample, which has roughly 130,000 distinct CDR3 sequences, about 95% seen once.

The gene calls are TRBV7-2 and TRBJ1-2; 9 bases align to TRBD1. The TCR comes from a human donor in good health. What was sequenced was CD4+ T cells from PBMCs. CDR3 coding DNA: TGTGCCAGCAGCCAGAGTGGACAGGGGAAGGTCTATGGCTACACCTTC. Translation: CASSQSGQGKVYGYTF.